The 8 T cell receptor beta chains below were found in one sample sequenced in a study of sequential checkpoint blockade in melanoma. The treatment denotes: randomized to nivolumab then ipilimumab (arm A) or the reverse (arm B). Data came from immunoSEQ multiplex PCR; TCRdb stores just in-frame clones and leaves some out. The sample carries roughly 5,100 clones, less than 80% recorded once. This specimen was CD8+ T cells sorted from blood (inferred from file names), taken from a patient given nivolumab and ipilimumab in sequence. The source of these receptors is a human patient with melanoma. Some clones in this sample may be carry-over from other donors' samples.

V is TRBV28 and J is TRBJ1-5, with TRBD1 as a possible D gene (6 bases). Trimming removed 4 bases at V and 7 bases at J, with 23 bases between. Germline V gives CDR1 MDHEN, CDR2 SYDVKM. The CDR3 loop spans 17 amino acids. Here the CDR3 DNA reads TGTGCCAGCAGTTCCCTACCCGCGACAGGTCGGCGGCAGCCCCAGCATTTT. Protein: CASSSLPATGRRQPQHF.

The chain combines TRBV11-2 with TRBJ2-7; 7 positions agree with TRBD2. The CDR3 length is 16 residues. The germline CDR1 and CDR2 sequences are SGHAT and FQNNGV. Losses at the gene ends were 5 bases for V and 4 bases for J; bases not matched to a gene: 14. The CDR3 here is CASSPAPDRGVYEQYF. CDR3 coding DNA: TGTGCCAGCAGCCCCGCCCCCGACCGGGGGGTGTACGAGCAGTACTTC.

The V and J genes are TRBV4-1 and TRBJ2-7; 8 positions match TRBD1. The CDR3 contains 14 residues. Losses at the gene ends were 5 bases for V and 5 bases for J; bases not matched to a gene: 8. In germline, CDR1 is MGHRA, CDR2 YSYEKL. CDR3 residues: CASSYGTGVDEQYF. Written as DNA, the CDR3 is TGCGCCAGCAGCTACGGGACAGGAGTCGACGAGCAGTACTTC.

The V gene is TRBV9, the J gene TRBJ1-2; TRBD1 matches 8 bases. The CDR3 length is 16 residues. CDR1 is SGDLS and CDR2 is YYNGEE in the germline V gene. The ends lost 2 bases at V and 0 bases at J; junction bases unmatched: 6. The CDR3 protein is CASSVSQGVPNYGYTF. The CDR3 nucleotides read TGTGCCAGCAGCGTTTCACAGGGGGTCCCTAACTATGGCTACACCTTC. The full variable domain, rest sourced from reference TRBV9 and TRBJ1-2, is DSGVTQTPKHLITATGQRVTLRCSPRSGDLSVYWYQQSLDQGLQFLIQYYNGEERAKGNILERFSAQQFPDLHSELNLSSLELGDSALYFCASSVSQGVPNYGYTFGSGTRLTVV.

This clone was recorded a few times. This rearrangement joins TRBV18 to TRBJ1-4; a weak D match, TRBD1 (6 bases). This CDR3 is 14 amino acids long. The germline V gene encodes CDR1 KGHSH and CDR2 LQKENI. The V end lost 6 bases, the J end lost 7 bases, and 15 bases lay between the germline ends. CDR3 DNA: TGTGCCAGCTCCCCCGGCCTCAGGGGTGAAAAACTGTTTTTT. Its translation: CASSPGLRGEKLFF.

The chain uses TRBV7-3 and TRBJ1-3; no clear D gene. Per germline, CDR1 SGHTA and CDR2 FQGTGA. This CDR3 has 14 amino acids. Deletions cut 4 bases from V and 3 bases from J, with 10 bases between. The CDR3 sequence: CASSWGGIGNTIYF. Written as DNA, the CDR3 is TGTGCCAGCAGCTGGGGAGGCATTGGAAACACCATATATTTT.

By proportion, this clone is medium-sized (0.01 to 0.1%). V is TRBV19 and J is TRBJ1-1, with 8 positions matching TRBD1. The CDR3 is 14 amino acids. The J segment lost 1 base and the V segment lost 7 bases, leaving 5 bases of the junction unmatched. Germline CDR1 is LNHDA and CDR2 is SQIVND (reference sequence). CDR3 sequence: CASNPDRGNTEAFF. CDR3 DNA sequence: TGTGCCAGTAACCCAGACAGGGGGAACACTGAAGCTTTCTTT.

The V and J genes are TRBV25-1 and TRBJ2-2; possibly TRBD2 for D (6 bases). The CDR3 spans 15 residues. Trimming took 4 bases from V and 6 from J, leaving 15 bases between them. CDR1 is MGHDK, CDR2 SYGVNS, per germline. For the CDR3, the DNA is TGTGCCAGCAGTGGGGGCGGGAATACCCCCGGGGAGCTGTTTTTT. The encoded protein is CASSGGGNTPGELFF.